This TCR beta chain was retrieved from a study of shared clonotypes between healthy human individuals. The study's findings and limits: It was only blood that was sampled, and tissue repertoires likely differ.

Comments on this clone: Its antigen is undetermined.

Data came from immunoSEQ multiplex PCR; TCRdb stores just in-frame clones and leaves some out. The sample holds approximately 340,000 clones, about 70% seen once. CDR3 length equals 14 residues. Germline values: CDR1 SGHNT, CDR2 YYREEE (reference sequence). V was cut by 4 bases and J by 2 bases, with 10 bases left in between. The chain has TRBV5-4 and TRBJ1-5, with a possible D match to TRBD1 (5 bases). The specimen was memory CD4+ T cells sorted from blood. Subset defined: CD45RA-negative fraction. This clonotype was obtained from a young man in good health. The CDR3 is CASSIRGGNQPQHF. The CDR3 coding sequence is TGTGCCAGCAGCATACGGGGGGGCAATCAGCCCCAGCATTTT.